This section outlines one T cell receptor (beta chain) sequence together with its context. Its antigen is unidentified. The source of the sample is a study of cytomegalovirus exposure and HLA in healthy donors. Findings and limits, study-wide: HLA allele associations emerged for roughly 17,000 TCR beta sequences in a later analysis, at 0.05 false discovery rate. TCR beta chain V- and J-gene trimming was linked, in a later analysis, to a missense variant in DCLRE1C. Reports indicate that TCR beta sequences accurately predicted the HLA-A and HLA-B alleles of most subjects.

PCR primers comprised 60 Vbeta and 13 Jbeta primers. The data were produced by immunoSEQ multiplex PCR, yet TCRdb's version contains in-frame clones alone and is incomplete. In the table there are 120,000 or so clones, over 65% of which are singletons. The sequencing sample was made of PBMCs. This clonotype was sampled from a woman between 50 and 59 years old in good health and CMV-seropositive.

The DNA for the CDR3 is TGTGCCAGCAGTGAGCTCGGTAATGAGCAGTTCTTC. Translated: CASSELGNEQFF. The chain uses TRBV6-1 and TRBJ2-1; D is unclear. The length of the CDR3 is 12 residues. Trimming pared 3 bases from V and 7 bases from J, leaving 7 bases between. Germline V gene sequence: CDR1 MNHNS, CDR2 SASEGT.